The subject of this entry is one T cell receptor beta chain. The data were produced by immunoSEQ multiplex PCR, yet TCRdb's version contains in-frame clones alone and is incomplete. The repertoire holds 110,000 or so clones, with 85% as singletons. This specimen belongs to a study of blood T cell repertoires in COVID-19. Study information: Both acute and convalescent COVID-19 samples were obtained from the United States, Italy and Spain.

Per germline, CDR1 MNHNY and CDR2 SVGAGI (reference sequence). V trimming: 4 bases; J trimming: 2 bases; junction bases outside the gene matches: 3. This CDR3 is 16 amino acids long. V usage is TRBV6-6 and J usage is TRBJ2-3; 13 nucleotides align to TRBD2. The sequenced sample was peripheral blood. The sequence came from a man aged 40-49 years with acute or convalescent COVID-19. CDR3 sequence reads: CASSLTSGGFTDTQYF. The CDR3 coding sequence is TGTGCCAGCAGTTTGACTAGCGGGGGGTTCACAGATACGCAGTATTTT.